The 14 T cell receptor beta chains below come from one sample, sequenced in a study of blood T cells in healthy people across ages. Sample-barcoded 5' priming and a J-beta primer mix drove a second PCR of 7 to 11 cycles. TCRdb analysed the 5' RACE reads with MiXCR anew, one entry per CDR3 protein. The repertoire includes hundreds of thousands of distinct CDR3 sequences, 45% to 65% of them detected once, and approximately 40% sits in the top ten. Sequencing was performed on blood. The receptors originated from a man between 60 and 75 years old in good health.

Concerning this clonotype: A read error may account for a junction end that differs from germline. V and J are TRBV20-1 and TRBJ2-3; 10 bases match TRBD2. The CDR3 covers 12 residues. In germline, CDR1 is DFQATT, CDR2 SNEGSKA (reference sequence). The CDR3 coding sequence is TGCAGTACTAGCGGGGAGAAGGATACGCAGTATTTT. Residues: CSTSGEKDTQYF.

This clonotype was detected a few times. The gene calls are TRBV20-1 and TRBJ2-4; D might be TRBD1 (6 bases). Deletions cut 6 bases from V and 12 bases from J, with 24 bases between. The CDR3 runs to 14 residues. Per germline, CDR1 DFQATT and CDR2 SNEGSKA (reference sequence). This CDR3 is CSAQILDVRTDQYF. The DNA of the CDR3 is TGCAGTGCACAGATCCTAGATGTAAGGACAGATCAGTACTTC.

The chain recombines TRBV3-1 with TRBJ2-3, with a weak D call TRBD1 (7 bases). Germline values: CDR1 LGHDT, CDR2 YNNKEL (reference sequence). This CDR3 has 17 residues. Trimming stripped 0 bases from V and 2 bases from J, with 15 bases between. The CDR3 spells CASSQDWGDSPTDTQYF. The CDR3 DNA sequence: TGTGCCAGCAGCCAAGATTGGGGGGACAGTCCCACAGATACGCAGTATTTT.

The chain uses TRBV29-1 and TRBJ2-1, with 10 bases fitting TRBD2. Germline CDR1 SQVTM, CDR2 ANQGSEA. The CDR3 has 14 amino acids. With V trimmed by 6 bases and J by 7 bases, 9 bases remained unmatched. The DNA for the CDR3 is TGCAGCGTCGAAAGCGGGGGGGCGGGTAATGAGCAGTTCTTC. Its protein product is CSVESGGAGNEQFF.

The rearrangement links TRBV9 to TRBJ2-7; D may be TRBD1 or TRBD2 (5 bases each). This CDR3 has 15 amino acids. Germline assignment: CDR1 SGDLS and CDR2 YYNGEE. V lost 3 bases to trimming and J lost 3 bases, with 16 bases between them. The CDR3: CASSEAGTDLYEQYF. The CDR3 nucleotides are TGTGCCAGCAGCGAGGCCGGGACGGACCTCTACGAGCAGTACTTC.

The chain recombines TRBV5-1 with TRBJ2-7, with D possibly TRBD2 on 5 matching bases. Germline assignment: CDR1 SGHRS and CDR2 YFSETQ. The V end was cut by 4 bases, the J end by 2 bases, with 13 bases between. The CDR3 is 14 residues long. Here the CDR3 reads CASSLGLLTYEQYF. The CDR3 nucleotides read TGCGCCAGCAGCCTAGGACTTCTAACCTACGAGCAGTACTTC.

This chain's CDR3 is CASSRFGGGGKETQYF. As DNA, the CDR3 is TGTGCCAGCAGCCGTTTTGGCGGGGGGGGAAAAGAGACCCAGTACTTC. This chain uses TRBV11-2 with TRBJ2-5, with 9 nucleotides matching TRBD2. J was trimmed by 3 bases and V by 5 bases; bases with no gene match: 10. This CDR3 has 16 residues. Germline-derived CDR1 and CDR2 are SGHAT and FQNNGV.

This chain links TRBV29-1 with TRBJ2-1; TRBD2 aligns across 13 bases. V gave up 4 bases and J gave up 8 bases; unmatched junction bases: 5. This CDR3 has 14 residues. Germline assignment: CDR1 SQVTM and CDR2 ANQGSEA. CDR3 loop: CSVVRTSGGHEQFF. CDR3 coding DNA: TGCAGCGTTGTAAGGACTAGCGGGGGCCATGAGCAGTTCTTC.

V is TRBV7-8 and J is TRBJ2-1; maybe TRBD2 (7 bases). Germline-derived CDR1 and CDR2 are SGHVS and FQNEAQ. Trimming cost V 8 bases and J 2 bases, with 22 bases left between them. CDR3 length equals 17 residues. This chain's CDR3 is CASDRGGGITAYNEQFF. In DNA form, the CDR3 reads TGTGCCAGCGATAGAGGGGGGGGCATTACGGCCTACAATGAGCAGTTCTTC.

The CDR3 DNA reads as TGCAGTGCTATGAGGGGGCCACAAGAGACCCAGTACTTC. It is translated as CSAMRGPQETQYF. This chain links TRBV20-1 with TRBJ2-5; 7 bases map to TRBD1. V trimming: 4 bases; J trimming: 2 bases; junction bases outside the gene matches: 4. The CDR3 loop spans 13 amino acids. From germline, CDR1 is DFQATT and CDR2 SNEGSKA (reference sequence).

V is TRBV6-2 or TRBV6-3 and J is TRBJ2-3; D gene ambiguous. Trimming cost V 6 bases and J 0 bases, with 13 bases left between them. Germline-derived CDR1 and CDR2 are MNHEY and SVGEGT. The CDR3 has 15 residues. The CDR3 protein is CASRSVLPSTDTQYF. CDR3 nucleotide sequence: TGTGCCAGCAGGAGCGTTCTCCCTAGCACAGATACGCAGTATTTT.

The chain combines TRBV5-1 with TRBJ1-1; D is unclear. The CDR3 is 15 residues long. V was pared by 0 bases and J by 3 bases, with 12 bases between. Looked up from germline, CDR1 is SGHRS and CDR2 is YFSETQ. The DNA of the CDR3 is TGCGCCAGCAGCTTGGCGGGCCAGGACTACACTGAAGCTTTCTTT. Translating it yields CASSLAGQDYTEAFF.

The chain couples TRBV5-1 to TRBJ2-1; 8 bases match TRBD1. V trimming: 4 bases; J trimming: 4 bases; junction bases outside the gene matches: 7. Germline V lookup: CDR1 SGHRS, CDR2 YFSETQ. This CDR3 has 15 residues. The CDR3 is CASSLTGEGYNEQFF. The CDR3 region has the DNA TGCGCCAGCAGCCTGACAGGGGAAGGATACAATGAGCAGTTCTTC. The full variable domain, with the rest looked up from reference TRBV5-1 and TRBJ2-1, is KAGVTQTPRYLIKTRGQQVTLSCSPISGHRSVSWYQQTPGQGLQFLFEYFSETQRNKGNFPGRFSGRQFSNSRSEMNVSTLELGDSALYLCASSLTGEGYNEQFFGPGTRLTVL.

This clonotype was seen just once. V and J are TRBV21-1 and TRBJ1-2; TRBD1 was called by the table and not checked on the DNA. TRBV21-1 is a pseudogene. CDR3 length equals 18 residues. CDR3 in DNA: TGTGCCAGCAGCAGAGGGCCCAGGGGGTCCGACCTAGTCCGAGGCTACACCTTC. It encodes CASSRGPRGSDLVRGYTF.